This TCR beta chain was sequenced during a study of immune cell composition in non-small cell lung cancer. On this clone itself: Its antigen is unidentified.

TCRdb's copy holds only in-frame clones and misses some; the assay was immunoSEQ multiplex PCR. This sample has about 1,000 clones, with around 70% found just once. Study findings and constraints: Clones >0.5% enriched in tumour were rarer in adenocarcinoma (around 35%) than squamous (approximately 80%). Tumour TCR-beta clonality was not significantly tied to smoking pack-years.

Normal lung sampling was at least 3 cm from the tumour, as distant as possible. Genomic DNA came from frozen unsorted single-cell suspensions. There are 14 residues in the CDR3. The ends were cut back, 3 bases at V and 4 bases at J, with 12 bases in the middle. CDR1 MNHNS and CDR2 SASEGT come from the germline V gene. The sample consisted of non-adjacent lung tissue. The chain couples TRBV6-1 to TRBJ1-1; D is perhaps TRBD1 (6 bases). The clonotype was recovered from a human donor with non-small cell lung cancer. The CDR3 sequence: CASSDVQGSTEAFF. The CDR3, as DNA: TGTGCCAGCAGTGATGTCCAGGGGAGCACTGAAGCTTTCTTT.